This T cell receptor (beta chain) came from a study of blood T cell repertoires in COVID-19. As for the study in general: Acute and convalescent COVID-19 specimens originated in the United States, Italy and Spain. The cDNA or gDNA used as material had been derived from T cells, B-cell-depleted T cells, or PBMCs.

This clone was recorded once. Original processing methods: Nucleated cell counts were estimated from reference gene primer amplification. TCRdb keeps only in-frame clones here, not all; method: immunoSEQ multiplex PCR. V and J calls and clone size are as listed in that table; D and trimming were resolved from the DNA. The top ten hold about 4.1% of the sample, which has approximately 200,000 clones, more than 70% seen once. The CDR3 has 13 residues. Germline V gives CDR1 SGHVS, CDR2 FQNEAQ. The germline V and J ends were trimmed by 4 bases and 5 bases, with 11 bases remaining between them. The TCR was taken from a young woman with acute or convalescent COVID-19. The sample was peripheral blood. The chain recombines TRBV7-8 with TRBJ1-1, with D maybe TRBD1 (5 bases). The CDR3 is CASSSGAGTEAFF. The DNA for the CDR3 is TGTGCCAGCAGCTCCGGGGCGGGGACTGAAGCTTTCTTT.